This TCR beta chain derives from a study of spatial heterogeneity in lung cancer. Study in general: A total of some 70 untreated early-stage non-small cell lung cancer patients served as donors. Follow-up PBMC specimens underwent sequencing when available; their median timing was approximately 26 months after resection.

The time point here: blood at routine non-recurrence follow-up after resection. A unique molecular identifier was attached to every TCR cDNA molecule. TCRdb called the 5' RACE reads again in MiXCR, with one record for every CDR3 protein. The sample records fewer than 25,000 distinct CDR3 sequences, 9% to 10% being singletons. In germline, CDR1 is SEHNR, CDR2 FQNEAQ (reference sequence). CDR3 length equals 14 residues. V was clipped by 4 bases and J by 6 bases; unmatched bases: 6. The sample here was PBMCs, taken at follow-up. The clonotype originates from a male donor with early-stage non-small cell lung cancer. This chain uses TRBV7-9 with TRBJ2-3, with 8 bases that match TRBD2. CDR3 region: CASSSGTRPDTQYF. The CDR3, as DNA: TGTGCCAGCAGCTCCGGGACTAGACCCGATACGCAGTATTTT.